Below, 27 T cell receptor beta chains from the same sample are listed, as sequenced in a study of PD-1 blockade in classical Hodgkin lymphoma. Exposure to brentuximab vedotin varied, and each patient had relapsed following autologous stem cell transplantation. The repertoire was sequenced with immunoSEQ multiplex PCR; TCRdb's copy has only in-frame clones and lacks some. Among 100,000 or so clones listed, approximately 90% were seen once. The source was peripheral blood mononuclear cells (PBMCs), collected before the second cycle of nivolumab. These TCRs come from a human donor with classical Hodgkin lymphoma.

The DNA for the CDR3 is TGTGCCAGCAATCCCCGGGACAGGGGCCATCAGCCCCAGCATTTT. Amino acid sequence: CASNPRDRGHQPQHF. The chain carries TRBV6-1 and TRBJ1-5, with 10 bases that match TRBD1. The germline V gene encodes CDR1 MNHNS and CDR2 SASEGT. This CDR3 is built from 15 residues. V shed 7 bases, J shed 5 bases, and the junction held 8 bases outside the gene matches.

The chain carries TRBV30 and TRBJ2-2; 11 nucleotides match TRBD2. The CDR3 has 14 residues. V trimming: 0 bases; J trimming: 6 bases; junction bases outside the gene matches: 0. CDR1 and CDR2 (germline): GTSNPN, SVGIG (reference sequence). The CDR3 region is CAWSVSGGAGELFF. The CDR3 nucleotides read TGTGCCTGGAGTGTTAGCGGGGGGGCCGGGGAGCTGTTTTTT.

The CDR3 DNA reads TGTGCCAGCAGTGGGTGGGACAGCGAATACAATGAGCAGTTCTTC. As protein: CASSGWDSEYNEQFF. The V and J genes are TRBV6-1 and TRBJ2-1, with TRBD1 matching 7 bases. V lost 4 bases to trimming and J lost 4 bases; unmatched junction nucleotides: 7. Germline V gene sequence: CDR1 MNHNS, CDR2 SASEGT. There are 15 residues in the CDR3.

This clone came up a few times. V is TRBV7-2 and J is TRBJ2-1, with 8 nucleotides matching TRBD1. After removal of 5 bases from V and 4 bases from J, the junction contained 13 bases not matched to a gene. The CDR3 has 17 amino acids. In germline, CDR1 is SGHTA, CDR2 FQGNSA. The CDR3 reads CASSPTVTGTGYNEQFF. For the CDR3, the DNA is TGTGCCAGCAGCCCCACCGTCACAGGGACAGGTTACAATGAGCAGTTCTTC.

The CDR3 DNA sequence: TGTGCCAGTAGTGCTGGGGGCGGGGGAACCTACGAGCAGTACTTC. Protein product: CASSAGGGGTYEQYF. This chain joins TRBV19 and TRBJ2-7; D might be TRBD2 (7 bases). V lost 5 bases and J lost 2, with 16 bases in between. Germline V gene data show CDR1 as LNHDA and CDR2 as SQIVND (reference sequence). There are 15 residues in the CDR3.

V gene TRBV6-4 combines with J gene TRBJ2-3, with no clear D. V lost 2 bases to trimming and J lost 6 bases, with 12 bases between them. The CDR3 has 14 amino acids. The germline gives CDR1 MRHNA, CDR2 SNTAGT. The CDR3: CASSDGHGLDTQYF. For the CDR3, the DNA is TGTGCCAGCAGTGACGGGCACGGGTTGGATACGCAGTATTTT.

The chain uses TRBV7-8 and TRBJ2-1, with D tentatively TRBD1 or TRBD2 (5 bases each). The V gene's germline CDR1 is SGHVS and CDR2 FQNEAQ. The length of the CDR3 is 16 residues. The V end was cut by 10 bases, the J end by 6 bases, with 25 bases between. The CDR3 nucleotides are TGTGCCACCTACTCTCCCGGGACCGGGCGTCCCAATGAGCAGTTCTTC. Its protein is CATYSPGTGRPNEQFF.

V usage is TRBV4-1 and J usage is TRBJ2-1; TRBD2 aligns across 8 bases. Unmatched junction bases numbered 9, after V lost 0 bases and J lost 8 bases. Germline V gene lookup returns CDR1 MGHRA and CDR2 YSYEKL. The CDR3 totals 16 residues. CDR3 sequence: CASSQDTGGLIDEQFF. The CDR3 DNA follows: TGCGCCAGCAGCCAAGATACGGGGGGGCTGATCGATGAGCAGTTCTTC.

The rearrangement joins TRBV15 to TRBJ2-7, with 7 bases that match TRBD2. CDR1 and CDR2 from the germline V gene are LNHNV and YYDKDF (reference sequence). CDR3 size: 15 residues. Trimming at V came to 1 base and at J to 0 bases, leaving 3 bases not matched to a gene. As DNA, the CDR3 is TGTGCCACCAGCAGAGTCGGCGGGGGCTCCTACGAGCAGTACTTC. This codes for CATSRVGGGSYEQYF.

The chain couples TRBV9 to TRBJ2-7; D may match TRBD1 or TRBD2 (5 bases each). This CDR3 spans 14 amino acids. Germline assignment: CDR1 SGDLS and CDR2 YYNGEE. Trimming cost V 2 bases and J 4 bases, with 13 bases left between them. The CDR3: CASSVRFEGYEQYF. DNA of the CDR3: TGTGCCAGCAGCGTTCGGTTCGAGGGGTACGAGCAGTACTTC.

The chain couples TRBV30 to TRBJ2-7, with D tentatively TRBD1 or TRBD2 (5 bases each). The CDR3 consists of 14 residues. Looked up from germline, CDR1 is GTSNPN and CDR2 is SVGIG (reference sequence). Trimming took 5 bases from V and 2 from J, leaving 16 bases between them. The CDR3 DNA is TGTGCCTGGCGCCCCTGGGGGTTGGCCTACGAGCAGTACTTC. Translation gives CAWRPWGLAYEQYF.

This chain connects TRBV5-6 to TRBJ1-4; no definite D call. The CDR3 loop spans 17 amino acids. Per the germline V gene, CDR1 is SGHDT and CDR2 is YYEEEE. V lost 0 bases and J 1 base, leaving 13 bases between the germline ends. Written as DNA, the CDR3 is TGTGCCAGCAGCTTGGCCCTATTTGGAGGAACTAATGAAAAACTGTTTTTT. This encodes CASSLALFGGTNEKLFF.

The V gene is TRBV12-2, the J gene TRBJ1-6. TRBV12-2 represents a pseudogene. The CDR3 has 17 amino acids. CDR3 sequence (DNA): TGTGCAAGTCGCTCGTTCGCATTTCGCTCCTATAATTCACCCCTCCACTTT. It codes for CASRSFAFRSYNSPLHF.

DNA of the CDR3: TGTGCCAGCAGTCCCACTGGATCCCTCTATGAGCAGTTCTTC. Translation: CASSPTGSLYEQFF. The V call is TRBV27, the J call TRBJ2-1; no firm D call. The CDR3 extends over 14 amino acids. The ends were cut back, 5 bases at V and 8 bases at J, with 16 bases in the middle. Germline assignment: CDR1 MNHEY and CDR2 SMNVEV (reference sequence).

The genes are TRBV19 and TRBJ2-3; D is unresolved. Trimming removed 5 bases at V and 0 bases at J, with 6 bases between. Germline V lookup: CDR1 LNHDA, CDR2 SQIVND (reference sequence). This CDR3 has 13 amino acids. The CDR3 DNA is TGTGCCAGTAGTCCGACGAGCACAGATACGCAGTATTTT. Protein: CASSPTSTDTQYF.

This rearrangement joins TRBV7-2 to TRBJ1-1; no reliable D call. Germline V gene data show CDR1 as SGHTA and CDR2 as FQGNSA. Trimming stripped 6 bases from V and 0 bases from J, with 14 bases between. The CDR3 is made up of 15 amino acids. The CDR3 nucleotides read TGTGCCAGCAGTGAACCGGGCCGACTGAACACTGAAGCTTTCTTT. It codes for CASSEPGRLNTEAFF.

V is TRBV9 and J is TRBJ1-3; D gene unclear. Per the germline V gene, CDR1 is SGDLS and CDR2 is YYNGEE. V was pared by 0 bases and J by 0 bases, with 7 bases between. CDR3 size: 15 residues. This CDR3 reads CASSVEHSSGNTIYF. The CDR3 DNA is TGTGCCAGCAGCGTAGAGCACAGCTCTGGAAACACCATATATTTT.

V gene TRBV9 combines with J gene TRBJ2-1; 12 nucleotides line up with TRBD2. This CDR3 has 18 amino acids. Germline V gene sequence: CDR1 SGDLS, CDR2 YYNGEE. The trim removed 0 bases at V and 10 bases at J, leaving 14 bases unmatched. DNA for the CDR3: TGTGCCAGCAGCGTAGCTACTAGCGGGGGGCCACTGCATTTCGAGCAGTTCTTC. Protein product: CASSVATSGGPLHFEQFF.

The rearrangement joins TRBV29-1 to TRBJ2-4; D could derive from TRBD1 or TRBD2 (6 bases each). Deletions cut 2 bases from V and 3 bases from J, with 20 bases between. This CDR3 comprises 17 residues. Germline-derived CDR1 and CDR2 are SQVTM and ANQGSEA. As DNA, the CDR3 is TGCAGCGTTGAACCCGGGGGCTCTCCTTCTTACAAAAACATTCAGTACTTC. This sequence encodes CSVEPGGSPSYKNIQYF.

This chain links TRBV9 with TRBJ2-3, with D possibly being TRBD2 (6 bases). CDR3 length equals 16 residues. Per the germline V gene, CDR1 is SGDLS and CDR2 is YYNGEE. The germline V and J ends were trimmed by 3 bases and 0 bases, with 14 bases remaining between them. CDR3 protein: CASSAGTAPSTDTQYF. The DNA of the CDR3 is TGTGCCAGCAGCGCAGGGACTGCACCTAGCACAGATACGCAGTATTTT.

This sequence joins TRBV18 and TRBJ2-2; TRBD1 or TRBD2 may be the D gene (6 bases each). The CDR3 extends over 17 amino acids. Trimming removed 6 bases at V and 4 bases at J, with 21 bases between. Looked up from germline, CDR1 is KGHSH and CDR2 is LQKENI. This CDR3 is CASSPPPGGPSTGELFF. The CDR3, as DNA: TGTGCCAGCTCCCCCCCACCCGGGGGCCCCTCCACCGGGGAGCTGTTTTTT.

The chain uses TRBV15 and TRBJ1-4; TRBD1 matches at 7 bases. V trimming: 3 bases; J trimming: 7 bases; junction bases outside the gene matches: 11. This CDR3 is built from 16 residues. Looked up from germline, CDR1 is LNHNV and CDR2 is YYDKDF (reference sequence). CDR3 protein: CATSSERQGLGEKLFF. CDR3 bases: TGTGCCACCAGCAGCGAGCGACAGGGTTTGGGTGAAAAACTGTTTTTT.

The J gene is TRBJ1-5, the V gene TRBV10-3, with a possible D match to TRBD1 (5 bases). The germline V gene encodes CDR1 ENHRY and CDR2 SYGVKD. V dropped 2 bases and J dropped 6 bases, with 11 bases sitting between them. The CDR3 sequence is 14 residues long. CDR3 sequence: CAISEERDRQPQHF. CDR3 nucleotides: TGTGCCATCAGTGAGGAAAGGGACCGTCAGCCCCAGCATTTT.

This sequence joins TRBV5-1 and TRBJ2-7; D possibly corresponds to TRBD1 (5 bases). Germline CDR1 reads SGHRS; CDR2 reads YFSETQ. The CDR3 is made up of 13 amino acids. The germline V and J ends were trimmed by 5 bases and 6 bases, with 15 bases remaining between them. The CDR3 is CASSPRKGSEQYF. CDR3 sequence (DNA): TGCGCCAGCAGTCCCAGGAAGGGGTCCGAGCAGTACTTC.

The chain employs TRBV18 and TRBJ2-3; 12 bases fit TRBD2. CDR3 length: 15 amino acids. J was trimmed by 3 bases and V by 4 bases; bases with no gene match: 2. The germline gives CDR1 KGHSH, CDR2 LQKENI. The CDR3: CASSRGLAGTDTQYF. The DNA of the CDR3 is TGTGCCAGCTCACGAGGACTAGCGGGAACAGATACGCAGTATTTT.

The V call is TRBV4-2, the J call TRBJ1-2; tentative D call: TRBD1 (6 bases). CDR3 length: 15 amino acids. Germline loops: CDR1 LGHNA, CDR2 YNFKEQ. The germline V and J ends were trimmed by 8 bases and 1 base, with 17 bases remaining between them. CDR3 nucleotides: TGTGCCAGCGGTGGACAGTCAACCCTTAACTATGGCTACACCTTC. It specifies CASGGQSTLNYGYTF.

The chain employs TRBV6-5 and TRBJ2-7, with TRBD1 matching over 7 bases. Germline V lookup: CDR1 MNHEY, CDR2 SVGAGI. The CDR3 covers 14 residues. The J segment lost 3 bases and the V segment lost 5 bases, leaving 7 bases of the junction unmatched. The CDR3 nucleotides are TGTGCCAGCAGTAGCGTAGGGGACAGCTACGAGCAGTACTTC. This gives the protein CASSSVGDSYEQYF.